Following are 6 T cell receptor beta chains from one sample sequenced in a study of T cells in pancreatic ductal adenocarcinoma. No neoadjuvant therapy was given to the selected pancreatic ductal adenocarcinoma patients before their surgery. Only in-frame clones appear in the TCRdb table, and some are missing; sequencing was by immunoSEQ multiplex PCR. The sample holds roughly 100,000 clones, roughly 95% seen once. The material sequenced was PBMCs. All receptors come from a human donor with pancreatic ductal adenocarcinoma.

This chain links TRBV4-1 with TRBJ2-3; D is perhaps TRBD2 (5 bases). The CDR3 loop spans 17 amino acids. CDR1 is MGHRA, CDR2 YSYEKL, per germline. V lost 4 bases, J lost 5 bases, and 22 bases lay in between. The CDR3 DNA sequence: TGCGCCAGCAGCCCCCATCGAGGTAGGCGAGAGGGAGATACGCAGTATTTT. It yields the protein CASSPHRGRREGDTQYF.

The CDR3 bases are TGTGCCAGCAGCGTAGTGGCAGGAACGAACACCGGGGAGCTGTTTTTT. Residues: CASSVVAGTNTGELFF. The rearrangement joins TRBV9 to TRBJ2-2; D is undetermined. The CDR3 contains 16 residues. The V end was cut by 0 bases, the J end by 0 bases, with 9 bases between. Per the germline V gene, CDR1 is SGDLS and CDR2 is YYNGEE.

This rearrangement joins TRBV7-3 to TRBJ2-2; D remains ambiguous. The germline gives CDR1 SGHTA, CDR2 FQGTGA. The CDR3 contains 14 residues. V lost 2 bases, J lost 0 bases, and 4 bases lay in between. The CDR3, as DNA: TGTGCCAGCAGCTTACAAACGAACACCGGGGAGCTGTTTTTT. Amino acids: CASSLQTNTGELFF.

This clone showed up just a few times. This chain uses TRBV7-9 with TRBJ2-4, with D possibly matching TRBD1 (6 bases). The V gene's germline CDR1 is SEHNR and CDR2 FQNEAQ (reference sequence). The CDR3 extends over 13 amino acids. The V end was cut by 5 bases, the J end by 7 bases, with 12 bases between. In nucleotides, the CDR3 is TGTGCCAGCAGCCCAACAGGGTCCAACATTCAGTACTTC. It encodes CASSPTGSNIQYF.

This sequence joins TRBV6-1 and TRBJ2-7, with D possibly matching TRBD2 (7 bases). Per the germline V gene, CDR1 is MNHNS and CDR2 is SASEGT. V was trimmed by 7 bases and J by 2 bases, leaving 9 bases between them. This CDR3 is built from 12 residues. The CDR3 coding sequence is TGTGCCAGCATCGGGGGGCCCTACGAGCAGTACTTC. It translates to CASIGGPYEQYF.

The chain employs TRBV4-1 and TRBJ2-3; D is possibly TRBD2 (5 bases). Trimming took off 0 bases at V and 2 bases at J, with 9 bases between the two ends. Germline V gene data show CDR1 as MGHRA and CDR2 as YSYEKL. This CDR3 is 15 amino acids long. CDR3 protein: CASSQEWLATDTQYF. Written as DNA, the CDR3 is TGCGCCAGCAGCCAAGAATGGCTAGCCACAGATACGCAGTATTTT.